Shown below are 31 T cell receptor beta chains from a single sample sequenced in a study of technical replicates of blood from a handful of donors. Sequenced by immunoSEQ multiplex PCR; TCRdb stores in-frame clones only, minus some. Among roughly 90,000 clones, roughly 94% were seen once, and the ten largest hold 0.24%. Material: T cells isolated from PBMCs. The receptors originated from a human donor in good health.

The gene calls are TRBV12-5 and TRBJ2-3; 11 bases match TRBD2. The V gene's germline CDR1 is LGHNT and CDR2 FRNRAP. Losses at the gene ends were 2 bases for V and 0 bases for J; bases not matched to a gene: 10. The CDR3 is 19 amino acids. The CDR3 spells CASGLMGLAGGWSTDTQYF. For the CDR3, the DNA is TGTGCTAGTGGTTTGATGGGGCTAGCGGGGGGCTGGAGCACAGATACGCAGTATTTT.

The chain uses TRBV5-1 and TRBJ1-2; D remains ambiguous. Per germline, CDR1 SGHRS and CDR2 YFSETQ. This CDR3 spans 12 amino acids. V lost 0 bases to trimming and J lost 8 bases, with 8 bases between them. The CDR3 coding sequence is TGCGCCAGCAGCTTGGGCCGGTTGGGCTACACCTTC. Amino acids: CASSLGRLGYTF.

This chain connects TRBV29-1 to TRBJ1-2, with a weak D call TRBD1 (5 bases). V lost 7 bases to trimming and J lost 3 bases, with 15 bases between them. Germline values: CDR1 SQVTM, CDR2 ANQGSEA. The CDR3 is made up of 13 amino acids. CDR3 DNA: TGCAGCGCGGGGGACCGGGGATACTATGGCTACACCTTC. It encodes CSAGDRGYYGYTF.

The chain has TRBV5-1 and TRBJ2-4, with D possibly being TRBD1 (6 bases). V was cut by 3 bases and J by 3 bases, with 13 bases left in between. This CDR3 has 15 amino acids. CDR1 and CDR2 (germline): SGHRS, YFSETQ. This CDR3 reads CASSYSQGSKNIQYF. The CDR3 DNA sequence: TGCGCCAGCAGCTATTCCCAGGGGAGCAAAAACATTCAGTACTTC.

The chain carries TRBV6-5 and TRBJ1-6; TRBD1 matches at 7 bases. Trimming removed 6 bases from V and 6 bases from J; junction bases left unmatched: 8. CDR1 MNHEY and CDR2 SVGAGI come from the germline V gene. The CDR3 spans 15 residues. DNA of the CDR3: TGTGCCAGCAGCCTTCAGGGGACAGTTAATTCACCCCTCCACTTT. Residues: CASSLQGTVNSPLHF.

The gene calls are TRBV6-4 and TRBJ2-1, with TRBD2 matching 8 bases. CDR3 length equals 15 residues. V lost 0 bases to trimming and J lost 8 bases; unmatched junction nucleotides: 6. In germline, CDR1 is MRHNA, CDR2 SNTAGT. The CDR3 sequence: CASSDSAGGADEQFF. For the CDR3, the DNA is TGTGCCAGCAGTGACTCCGCCGGGGGGGCGGATGAGCAGTTCTTC.

This rearrangement joins TRBV7-6 to TRBJ2-1; no firm D call. Trimming pared 3 bases from V and 5 bases from J, leaving 14 bases between. The germline CDR1 and CDR2 sequences are SGHVS and FNYEAQ. The CDR3 totals 15 residues. Here the CDR3 reads CASSFSDYGHNEQFF. The CDR3 DNA reads TGTGCCAGCAGCTTTTCCGATTATGGGCACAATGAGCAGTTCTTC.

This chain uses TRBV11-2 with TRBJ1-2; D call uncertain. Germline V gene data show CDR1 as SGHAT and CDR2 as FQNNGV. Trimming took 0 bases from V and 4 from J, leaving 12 bases between them. The CDR3 runs to 15 residues. CDR3 in DNA: TGTGCCAGCAGCTTAGATCCTACGCGTGGCTATGGCTACACCTTC. Translated, it gives CASSLDPTRGYGYTF. Supplemented by reference TRBV11-2 and TRBJ1-2, the full variable domain reads EAGVAQSPRYKIIEKRQSVAFWCNPISGHATLYWYQQILGQGPKLLIQFQNNGVVDDSQLPKDRFSAERLKGVDSTLKIQPAKLEDSAVYLCASSLDPTRGYGYTFGSGTRLTVV.

The chain recombines TRBV7-2 with TRBJ2-7; 10 bases align to TRBD1. J gave up 2 bases and V 5 bases, and 9 bases lay outside the gene matches. The CDR3 loop spans 16 amino acids. Looked up from germline, CDR1 is SGHTA and CDR2 is FQGNSA. CDR3 sequence (DNA): TGTGCCAGCAGCCTCCGGGCGGGACAGGGGACCTACGAGCAGTACTTC. Its translation is CASSLRAGQGTYEQYF.

The chain is built from TRBV27 and TRBJ2-3; TRBD2 matches 7 bases. Germline-derived CDR1 and CDR2 are MNHEY and SMNVEV (reference sequence). Trimming cost V 0 bases and J 6 bases; bases outside gene matches: 18. CDR3 length: 19 residues. The DNA of the CDR3 is TGTGCCAGCAGTTTATCGATAGTAGCGCAGGCGCGGGGGATTGATACGCAGTATTTT. This translates into CASSLSIVAQARGIDTQYF.

The chain uses TRBV28 and TRBJ1-4, with D tentatively TRBD1 (5 bases). Deletions cut 2 bases from V and 7 bases from J, with 23 bases between. The CDR3 has 18 amino acids. Germline V gives CDR1 MDHEN, CDR2 SYDVKM. The CDR3: CASSLGGGVRIEREKLFF. CDR3 DNA sequence: TGTGCCAGCAGTTTAGGGGGAGGGGTTCGGATCGAGCGTGAAAAACTGTTTTTT.

The CDR3 protein is CSVEEVLGQGANYEQYF. CDR3 sequence (DNA): TGCAGCGTTGAAGAAGTTTTGGGACAGGGGGCTAATTACGAGCAGTACTTC. The chain carries TRBV29-1 and TRBJ2-7; 12 bases are shared with TRBD1. J lost 4 bases, V lost 0 bases, and 10 bases had no gene match. CDR1 and CDR2 (germline): SQVTM, ANQGSEA. This CDR3 contains 17 residues.

This chain links TRBV5-5 with TRBJ1-5; the D gene is possibly TRBD1 (6 bases). The V end was cut by 3 bases, the J end by 4 bases, with 11 bases between. Germline V gene sequence: CDR1 SGHKS, CDR2 YYEKEE (reference sequence). This CDR3 is 14 amino acids long. The CDR3 DNA is TGTGCCAGCAGCTCCGGACAGCCGAATCAGCCCCAGCATTTT. Its translation: CASSSGQPNQPQHF.

This clone has a single count. The chain uses TRBV5-4 and TRBJ1-6; 9 positions match TRBD1. The CDR3 totals 16 residues. V lost 0 bases and J lost 8; bases outside the gene matches: 6. Germline-derived CDR1 and CDR2 are SGHNT and YYREEE (reference sequence). Here the CDR3 reads CASSLEGTGLYSPLHF. CDR3 DNA: TGTGCCAGCAGCTTGGAAGGGACAGGGTTATATTCACCCCTCCACTTT.

This clone has only a few counts. The CDR3 coding sequence is TGTGCCGAGTCGGGGGGCGCGGGTGGCTACACCTTC. Its translation: CAESGGAGGYTF. V and J are TRBV5-4 and TRBJ1-2; D might be TRBD1 (6 bases). Trimming took off 10 bases at V and 7 bases at J, with 17 bases between the two ends. CDR1 is SGHNT, CDR2 YYREEE, per germline (reference sequence). The CDR3 is made up of 12 amino acids.

The chain carries TRBV19 and TRBJ2-2; no definite D call. The CDR3 sequence is 14 residues long. The germline V gene has CDR1 LNHDA and CDR2 SQIVND (reference sequence). The V end lost 7 bases, the J end lost 7 bases, and 16 bases lay between the germline ends. The CDR3: CASTSHGLGGELFF. The CDR3 DNA reads TGTGCCAGTACCTCCCACGGGTTGGGCGGGGAGCTGTTTTTT.

This chain joins TRBV6-5 and TRBJ2-7, with TRBD2 as a possible D gene (6 bases). Between the trimmed V and J ends, which lost 4 bases and 3 bases, there was a span of 13 bases. The CDR3 runs to 14 residues. Germline assignment: CDR1 MNHEY and CDR2 SVGAGI. The CDR3 region has the DNA TGTGCCAGCAGTTTTATCGGGGGTGACTACGAGCAGTACTTC. Amino acid sequence: CASSFIGGDYEQYF.

V gene TRBV10-2 combines with J gene TRBJ2-5, with D tentatively TRBD1 (6 bases). CDR1 and CDR2 (germline): WSHSY, SAAADI. The ends were cut back, 6 bases at V and 2 bases at J, with 7 bases in the middle. The CDR3 runs 12 residues. In DNA, the CDR3 is TGCGCCAGCAGAGGGGGACAAGAGACCCAGTACTTC. This sequence encodes CASRGGQETQYF.

The chain recombines TRBV4-1 with TRBJ2-7, with 7 bases aligning to TRBD1. The CDR3 sequence is 14 residues long. The ends lost 2 bases at V and 4 bases at J; junction bases unmatched: 5. The germline V gene encodes CDR1 MGHRA and CDR2 YSYEKL. The CDR3 loop reads CASSQRGPGYEQYF. CDR3 bases: TGCGCCAGCAGCCAAAGGGGGCCGGGGTACGAGCAGTACTTC.

As concerns this clone: One end of the junction varies from germline; a read error may be responsible. V usage is TRBV7-7 and J usage is TRBJ1-6, with no clear D. Per the germline V gene, CDR1 is SSHAT and CDR2 is FNYEAQ (reference sequence). This CDR3 has 14 amino acids. The CDR3 sequence is CASSFNRTNSPLHF. The CDR3 DNA is TGTGCTAGCAGCTTTAACAGAACAAATTCACCCCTCCACTTT.

The chain couples TRBV19 to TRBJ2-7, with 15 bases fitting TRBD2. With V trimmed by 5 bases and J by 7 bases, 6 bases remained unmatched. There are 15 residues in the CDR3. CDR1 and CDR2 from the germline V gene are LNHDA and SQIVND (reference sequence). CDR3 region: CASSRPGLAGGEQYF. In DNA, the CDR3 is TGTGCCAGTAGTCGCCCGGGACTAGCGGGAGGTGAGCAGTACTTC.

The chain is built from TRBV9 and TRBJ1-2, with 7 bases lining up with TRBD1. V shed 1 base and J 8 bases; nucleotides not matched to a gene: 8. The CDR3 extends over 14 amino acids. The germline CDR1 and CDR2 sequences are SGDLS and YYNGEE. The CDR3 sequence is CASSVKQGSWGYTF. The CDR3 DNA reads as TGTGCCAGCAGCGTAAAACAGGGGTCTTGGGGCTACACCTTC.

The chain uses TRBV6-5 and TRBJ2-5; D may be TRBD1 (6 bases). Germline V CDR1 and CDR2: MNHEY, SVGAGI. The CDR3 covers 14 residues. V shed 0 bases and J shed 5 bases, with 10 bases lying between them. CDR3 coding DNA: TGTGCCAGCAGTTACTCTTTCCAGGGGGAGACCCAGTACTTC. It specifies CASSYSFQGETQYF.

Only one count was recorded for this clone. The V call is TRBV9, the J call TRBJ1-2; 7 bases match TRBD1. Trimming removed 0 bases from V and 2 bases from J; junction bases left unmatched: 4. The CDR3 is 15 residues long. The germline V gene encodes CDR1 SGDLS and CDR2 YYNGEE. CDR3 nucleotides: TGTGCCAGCAGCGTAGAGGGACAGCCCAACTATGGCTACACCTTC. This codes for CASSVEGQPNYGYTF. Together with reference TRBV9 and TRBJ1-2, the CDR3 gives the full variable domain: DSGVTQTPKHLITATGQRVTLRCSPRSGDLSVYWYQQSLDQGLQFLIQYYNGEERAKGNILERFSAQQFPDLHSELNLSSLELGDSALYFCASSVEGQPNYGYTFGSGTRLTVV.

The V call is TRBV4-1, the J call TRBJ1-5, with D perhaps matching TRBD1 (6 bases). The CDR3 has 18 amino acids. CDR1 and CDR2 from the germline V gene are MGHRA and YSYEKL. V lost 1 base and J 4 bases, leaving 20 bases between the germline ends. The CDR3 DNA follows: TGCGCCAGCAGCCAAGCTCACCTGCGACAGGCAGAGAATCAGCCCCAGCATTTT. Protein: CASSQAHLRQAENQPQHF.

The V gene is TRBV6-1, the J gene TRBJ2-1; 9 bases line up with TRBD2. J lost 4 bases, V lost 7 bases, and 8 bases had no gene match. Germline CDR1 and CDR2: MNHNS and SASEGT. The CDR3 loop spans 15 amino acids. The CDR3 DNA sequence: TGTGCCAGCATCCTGGCGCTAGCGGGATACAATGAGCAGTTCTTC. Translation: CASILALAGYNEQFF.

The rearrangement uses TRBV2 and TRBJ2-5; TRBD2 matches 10 bases. Germline CDR1 is SNHLY and CDR2 is FYNNEI. CDR3 length: 16 amino acids. V trimming: 8 bases; J trimming: 5 bases; junction bases outside the gene matches: 14. CDR3 residues: CASLRDVAGGGETQYF. The CDR3 coding sequence is TGTGCCAGCCTCCGAGACGTAGCGGGGGGCGGGGAGACCCAGTACTTC.

V is TRBV16 and J is TRBJ2-2; 10 nucleotides match TRBD2. Germline V gene data show CDR1 as KGHSY and CDR2 as FQNENV. Unmatched junction bases numbered 3, after V lost 4 bases and J lost 4 bases. This CDR3 has 15 amino acids. The CDR3 DNA is TGTGCCAGCAGCCCACAGCGGGAGGGCACCGGGGAGCTGTTTTTT. Encoded protein: CASSPQREGTGELFF.

The rearrangement uses TRBV18 and TRBJ1-2, with 7 bases identical to TRBD1. The V segment lost 2 bases and the J segment 5 bases; nucleotides outside the gene matches: 2. The CDR3 consists of 13 residues. Germline assignment: CDR1 KGHSH and CDR2 LQKENI. The CDR3 DNA sequence: TGTGCCAGCTCACCAACAGGGGCTTATGGCTACACCTTC. Translated, it gives CASSPTGAYGYTF.

The CDR3 protein is CSTSGFTGNEQFF. CDR3 in DNA: TGTTCCACATCAGGGTTTACGGGCAATGAGCAGTTCTTC. This chain joins TRBV2 and TRBJ2-1, with D possibly TRBD1 on 5 matching bases. CDR1 is SNHLY and CDR2 is FYNNEI in the germline V gene. This CDR3 comprises 13 residues.

This rearrangement joins TRBV28 to TRBJ2-4; no clear D gene. V was cut by 5 bases and J by 0 bases, with 11 bases left in between. The germline V gene encodes CDR1 MDHEN and CDR2 SYDVKM. The CDR3 spans 15 residues. The DNA for the CDR3 is TGTGCCAGCAGTCAAGGCGGCCCAGCCAAAAACATTCAGTACTTC. Translation: CASSQGGPAKNIQYF.